This is a list of T cell receptor beta chains from one sample in a study of beta chain features in type 1 diabetes. Some clones are missing from TCRdb's copy, which holds only in-frame ones; the method was immunoSEQ multiplex PCR. The table lists hundreds of thousands of clones, 30% of them singletons. The material sequenced was naive CD4+ T cells from blood. All receptors derive from a man aged 18-30 years in good health. Each CDR3 is given with its conserved first and last residue. Fields, in order: CDR3 DNA, CDR3 protein, D gene, J gene, V gene, clone size. The D gene is left open where the match is weak. Rows may omit the clone size; those that give it use once, few, many or a size class.

TGTGCCTGGAGCGACGGACAGTATAATGAAAAACTGTTTTTT,CAWSDGQYNEKLFF,NA,TRBJ1-4,TRBV30,NA
TGCAGCGTTGTAGGGACTAGCGGGAGCACAGATACGCAGTATTTT,CSVVGTSGSTDTQYF,TRBD2,TRBJ2-3,TRBV29-1,NA
TGTGCCAGCAGTCGGACAGGGGGTATGGATGGCTACACCTTC,CASSRTGGMDGYTF,TRBD1,TRBJ1-2,TRBV2,NA
TGCGCCAGCAGCTCGACTGGACAGGGCGGCGAGCAGTACTTC,CASSSTGQGGEQYF,TRBD1,TRBJ2-7,TRBV5-1,few
TGCAGCGTTGCTAGGACAGGAAACACAGATACGCAGTATTTT,CSVARTGNTDTQYF,TRBD1,TRBJ2-3,TRBV29-1,NA
TGTGCCAGTAACAGCCAGGGGAAACCGCAGTATTTT,CASNSQGKPQYF,NA,TRBJ2-3,TRBV19,few
TGTGCCAGCAGCTTAGTTACCTACAATGAGCAGTTCTTC,CASSLVTYNEQFF,NA,TRBJ2-1,TRBV11-2,NA
TGTGCCAGCAGTGGCGGACTAGCGGGAGTTATAAATGAGCAGTTCTTC,CASSGGLAGVINEQFF,TRBD2,TRBJ2-1,TRBV25-1,NA
TGCAGCGTCGTGGACAGCCCCAATCAGCCCCAGCATTTT,CSVVDSPNQPQHF,NA,TRBJ1-5,TRBV29-1,NA
TGTGCCAGCAGCGCCGTGGCTAGTGGACGCATCCAAGAGACCCAGTACTTC,CASSAVASGRIQETQYF,NA,TRBJ2-5,TRBV7-8,few
TGTGCCAGCAGCACCGACAGAAACTCTGGGGCCAACGTCCTGACTTTC,CASSTDRNSGANVLTF,NA,TRBJ2-6,TRBV11-1,NA
TGTGCCAGCAGTTTCGTAGCGGCCCAAGAGACCCAGTACTTC,CASSFVAAQETQYF,NA,TRBJ2-5,TRBV28,NA
TGTGCCAGCAGCTTAGCGCTAGCGGGAGGATACAATGAGCAGTTCTTC,CASSLALAGGYNEQFF,TRBD2,TRBJ2-1,TRBV7-9,NA
TGTGCCAGCAGTGATATAGCGGGACTGAACACCGGGGAGCTGTTTTTT,CASSDIAGLNTGELFF,TRBD2,TRBJ2-2,TRBV6-1,NA
TGTGCCAGCAGCCCGGACAGGGGCACAGATACGCAGTATTTT,CASSPDRGTDTQYF,TRBD1,TRBJ2-3,TRBV7-2,NA
TGTGCCAGCCGCCGAATAAGCTACGGCACAGATACGCAGTATTTT,CASRRISYGTDTQYF,NA,TRBJ2-3,TRBV7-2,NA
TGTGCCAGCAGTTTGGAGGGGATAATAGATACGCAGTATTTT,CASSLEGIIDTQYF,NA,TRBJ2-3,TRBV27,NA
TGCGCCAGCAGCTTGGCGGGAGGGCCAGAAGAGCAGTACTTC,CASSLAGGPEEQYF,TRBD2,TRBJ2-7,TRBV5-1,NA
TGTGCCACCAGCAGGGGGACAGTCGGGGTGGCCGCTTTCTTT,CATSRGTVGVAAFF,TRBD1,TRBJ1-1,TRBV15,NA
TGTGCCAGCAGCTTAGCCAGTTATGAGACCCAGTACTTC,CASSLASYETQYF,NA,TRBJ2-5,TRBV7-9,NA
TGTGCCAGCAGCTCCAGACAGGGGGGCACTGAAGCTTTCTTT,CASSSRQGGTEAFF,TRBD1,TRBJ1-1,TRBV7-9,NA
TGTGCCTGGAGATCGACCGGGACGGAGATGCTCTACGAGCAGTACTTC,CAWRSTGTEMLYEQYF,NA,TRBJ2-7,TRBV30,NA
TGTGCCAGCAGCCTAAGGGCGTGGGGACAAAGCTCCTATGGCTACACCTTC,CASSLRAWGQSSYGYTF,NA,TRBJ1-2,TRBV7-9,once
TGTGCCATCAGTGGTCCCCAGGGAACCTACAATGAGCAGTTCTTC,CAISGPQGTYNEQFF,NA,TRBJ2-1,TRBV10-3,few
TGTGCCTGGAACAAGGCGGCAGGAGAATATGGCTACACCTTC,CAWNKAAGEYGYTF,NA,TRBJ1-2,TRBV30,NA
TGTGCCAGCAGCGTAGGTGGACTAGCGGCCAACTCCGAGCAGTACTTC,CASSVGGLAANSEQYF,TRBD2,TRBJ2-7,TRBV9,few
TGCAGTACCCCTGTTGGGCGCGAGCAGTACTTC,CSTPVGREQYF,NA,TRBJ2-7,TRBV20-1,NA
TGTGCCAGCAGCTTCCGGACTAGCGGTCCCGGGGAGCTGTTTTTT,CASSFRTSGPGELFF,TRBD2,TRBJ2-2,TRBV7-9,few
TGTGCCAGCAGCCAAGATACAGTGGGCTACACCTTC,CASSQDTVGYTF,NA,TRBJ1-2,TRBV14,NA
TGTGCCTGGAGTGTACTCAGGGGTCGGACCGGGGAGCTGTTTTTT,CAWSVLRGRTGELFF,NA,TRBJ2-2,TRBV30,few
TGTGCCTGGAGTCCAGGCCCACAGGGGGTACGAGGCTACACCTTC,CAWSPGPQGVRGYTF,TRBD1,TRBJ1-2,TRBV30,few
TGCGCCAGCAGCTTGGACCCCCTCGTGACTAGCGGGGAGGAGCAGTTCTTC,CASSLDPLVTSGEEQFF,TRBD2,TRBJ2-1,TRBV5-1,NA
TGTGCCAGCAGCTTGAGGCAGGGAAGGAGCGAGCAGTACTTC,CASSLRQGRSEQYF,NA,TRBJ2-7,TRBV5-6,NA
TGTGCCAGCAGCGTAGATACTAGCGGGATTAACGCCGAGCAGTACTTC,CASSVDTSGINAEQYF,TRBD2,TRBJ2-7,TRBV9,NA
TGTGCCATCAGTGAGGCGGATCAGGGTAGTGCTGAAGCTTTCTTT,CAISEADQGSAEAFF,NA,TRBJ1-1,TRBV10-3,NA
TGTGCCAGCAGTACTAGCGAAGGGTACTACAATGAGCAGTTCTTC,CASSTSEGYYNEQFF,TRBD2,TRBJ2-1,TRBV28,few
TGTGCCAGCACCGATATAGCGGGAGCAGATACGCAGTATTTT,CASTDIAGADTQYF,TRBD2,TRBJ2-3,TRBV9,NA
TGTGCCAGTAGGGACAGGCCAGCCAATCAGCCCCAGCATTTT,CASRDRPANQPQHF,TRBD1,TRBJ1-5,TRBV19,NA
TGTGCCAGCAGCGTAATCGGGGTCAATGAGCAGTTCTTC,CASSVIGVNEQFF,NA,TRBJ2-1,TRBV9,few
TGCAGCGTTGAGGCCAGAGAGTACACTGAAGCTTTCTTT,CSVEAREYTEAFF,NA,TRBJ1-1,TRBV29-1,few
TGTGCCAGCAGGATTGGACGAGATACGCAGTATTTT,CASRIGRDTQYF,NA,TRBJ2-3,TRBV25-1,NA
TGTGCCAGCAGTTTGGAGGACATAGCGCCCTACGAGCAGTACTTC,CASSLEDIAPYEQYF,NA,TRBJ2-7,TRBV28,NA
TGCGCCAGCAGCCAAGATATGGAACTGTACAATGATGAGCAGTTCTTC,CASSQDMELYNDEQFF,NA,TRBJ2-1,TRBV4-3,NA
TGCGCCAGCAGCTTTACAGGTCCGAACACTGAAGCTTTCTTT,CASSFTGPNTEAFF,NA,TRBJ1-1,TRBV5-1,NA
TGTGCCATCACCGGACAGGGGTCTGAAGCTTTCTTT,CAITGQGSEAFF,TRBD1,TRBJ1-1,TRBV10-3,few